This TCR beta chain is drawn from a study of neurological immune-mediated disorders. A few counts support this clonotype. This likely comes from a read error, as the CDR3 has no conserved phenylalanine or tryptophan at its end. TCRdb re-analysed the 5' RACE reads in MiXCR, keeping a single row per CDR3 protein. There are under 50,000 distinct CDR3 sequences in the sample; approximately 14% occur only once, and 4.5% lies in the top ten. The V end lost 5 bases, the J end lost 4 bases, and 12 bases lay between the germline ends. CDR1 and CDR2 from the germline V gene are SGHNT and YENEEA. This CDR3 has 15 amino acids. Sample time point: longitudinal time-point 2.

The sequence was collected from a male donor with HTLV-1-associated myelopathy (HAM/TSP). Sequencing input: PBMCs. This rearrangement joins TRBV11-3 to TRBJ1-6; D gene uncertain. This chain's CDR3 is CASSGMGSYNSPLHV. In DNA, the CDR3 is TGTGCCAGCAGCGGAATGGGGTCGTATAATTCACCCCTCCACGTT.